This T cell receptor beta chain was documented in a study of response to subunit inactivated influenza vaccine. Study-wide results and limits: Each seasonal influenza vaccination recruits few new T cells, the authors suggested.

CDR1 LGHDT and CDR2 YNNKEL come from the germline V gene (reference sequence). The CDR3 loop spans 17 amino acids. V was pared by 3 bases and J by 7 bases, with 15 bases of the junction left unmatched. In the case of this clonotype: Its specificity is unknown.

From the RT-PCR reads, TCRdb called clonotypes with MiXCR, one entry per CDR3 protein. Of hundreds of thousands of distinct CDR3 sequences in the sample, just over 20% are singletons; the top ten hold roughly 10%. This clonotype originated in a man aged 50 to 69 who received an inactivated influenza vaccine. The rearrangement links TRBV3-1 to TRBJ2-3, with TRBD2 matching 8 bases. The sample here was PBMCs from blood, taken less than 22 months after vaccination. CDR3 loop: CASSQNGLALSPYTQYF. CDR3 nucleotides: TGTGCCAGCAGCCAGAACGGACTAGCCTTGTCCCCTTATACGCAGTATTTT.